This record looks at one T cell receptor beta chain sequence and its context. The data belong to a study of blood T cell repertoires in COVID-19. Study information: Donors in the United States, Italy and Spain gave samples during acute or convalescent COVID-19. Nucleic acid was either cDNA or gDNA, and it came from T cells, B-cell-depleted T cells, or PBMCs.

In the authors' methods: Amplifying reference gene primers gave estimates of nucleated cell counts. Method: immunoSEQ multiplex PCR; TCRdb's copy keeps in-frame clones and lacks some. V, J and clone size are those of that table, while D and trimming were read from the DNA. This sample has tens of thousands of clones, with 86% found just once. From germline, CDR1 is KGHSH and CDR2 LQKENI. V was trimmed by 1 base and J by 5 bases, leaving 8 bases between them. The CDR3 is 14 amino acids. This chain uses TRBV18 with TRBJ1-4; D is uncertain. Sequencing was performed on peripheral blood. The sequence was collected from a man younger than 45 with acute or convalescent COVID-19. In DNA form, the CDR3 reads TGTGCCAGCTCACCACGGAGGGAAAATGAAAAACTGTTTTTT. Protein: CASSPRRENEKLFF.